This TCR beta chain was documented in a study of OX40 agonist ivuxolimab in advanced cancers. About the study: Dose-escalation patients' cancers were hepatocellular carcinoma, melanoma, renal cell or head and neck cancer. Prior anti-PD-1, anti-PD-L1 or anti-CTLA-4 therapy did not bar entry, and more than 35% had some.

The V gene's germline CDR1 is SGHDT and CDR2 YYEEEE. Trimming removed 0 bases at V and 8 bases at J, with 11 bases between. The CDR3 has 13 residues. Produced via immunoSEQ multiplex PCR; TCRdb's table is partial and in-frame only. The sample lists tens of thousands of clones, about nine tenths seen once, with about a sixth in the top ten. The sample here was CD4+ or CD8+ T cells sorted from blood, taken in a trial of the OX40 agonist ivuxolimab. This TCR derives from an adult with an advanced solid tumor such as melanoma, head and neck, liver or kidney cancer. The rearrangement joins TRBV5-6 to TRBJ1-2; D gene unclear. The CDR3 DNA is TGTGCCAGCAGCTTGGGGAACCTGGGAGGCTACACCTTC. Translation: CASSLGNLGGYTF.